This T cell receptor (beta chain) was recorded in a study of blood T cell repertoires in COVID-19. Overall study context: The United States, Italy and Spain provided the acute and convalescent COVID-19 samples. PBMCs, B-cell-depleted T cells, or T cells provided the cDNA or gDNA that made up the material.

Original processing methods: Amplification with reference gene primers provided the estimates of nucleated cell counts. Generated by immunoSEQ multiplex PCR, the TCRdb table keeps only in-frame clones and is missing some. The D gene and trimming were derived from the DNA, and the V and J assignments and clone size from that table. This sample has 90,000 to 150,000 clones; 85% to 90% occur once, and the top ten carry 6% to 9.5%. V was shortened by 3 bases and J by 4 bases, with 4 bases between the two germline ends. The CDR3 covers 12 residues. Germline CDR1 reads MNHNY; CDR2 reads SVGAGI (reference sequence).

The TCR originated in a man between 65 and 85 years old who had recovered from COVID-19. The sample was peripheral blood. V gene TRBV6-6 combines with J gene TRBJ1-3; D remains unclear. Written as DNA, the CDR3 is TGTGCCAGCAGTTATTCGGGAAACACCATATATTTT. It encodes CASSYSGNTIYF.